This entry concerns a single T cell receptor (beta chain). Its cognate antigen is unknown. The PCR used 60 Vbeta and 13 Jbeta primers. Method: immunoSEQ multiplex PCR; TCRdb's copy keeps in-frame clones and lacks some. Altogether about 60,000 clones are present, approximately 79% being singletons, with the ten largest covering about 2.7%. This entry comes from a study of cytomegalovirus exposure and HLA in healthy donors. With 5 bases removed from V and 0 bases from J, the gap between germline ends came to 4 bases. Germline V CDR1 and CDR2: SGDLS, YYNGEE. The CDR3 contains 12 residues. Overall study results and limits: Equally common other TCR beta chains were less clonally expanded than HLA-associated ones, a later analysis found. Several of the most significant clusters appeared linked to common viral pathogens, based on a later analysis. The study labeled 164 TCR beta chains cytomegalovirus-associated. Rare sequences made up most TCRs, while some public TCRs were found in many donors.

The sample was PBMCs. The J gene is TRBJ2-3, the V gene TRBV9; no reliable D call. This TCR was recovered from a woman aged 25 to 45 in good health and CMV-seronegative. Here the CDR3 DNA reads TGTGCCAGCAGGGGCAGCACAGATACGCAGTATTTT. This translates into CASRGSTDTQYF.